This T cell receptor beta chain was sequenced during a study of OX40 agonist ivuxolimab in advanced cancers. Overall study context: More than 35% of patients had received prior checkpoint inhibitor therapy.

As to this clone: Its antigen remains unknown.

Germline V gene data show CDR1 as SNHLY and CDR2 as FYNNEI. V was shortened by 7 bases and J by 2 bases, with 8 bases between the two germline ends. The CDR3 loop spans 12 amino acids. The data were produced by immunoSEQ multiplex PCR, yet TCRdb's version contains in-frame clones alone and is incomplete. The data hold tens of thousands of clones, with 80% to 90% observed a single time. Broader study findings: Doses of 0.1 to 3.0 mg/kg were accompanied by clonal expansion of CD4+ and CD8+ blood T cells by week 6.

The sample in question was CD4+ or CD8+ T cells sorted from blood, obtained in a trial of the OX40 agonist ivuxolimab. The sequence was obtained from an adult with an advanced solid tumor such as melanoma, head and neck, liver or kidney cancer. The genes are TRBV2 and TRBJ1-2; D unclear. DNA for the CDR3: TGTGCCAGCACTGACGCCAACTATGGCTACACCTTC. This codes for CASTDANYGYTF.